The clone carrying this T cell receptor beta chain was observed a handful of times. Its antigen is as yet unknown. Patients underwent thyroid surgery, and none had received any treatment before it. These data originate in a study of metastatic and nonmetastatic thyroid tumors. Turning to the study itself: Repertoires were compared across blood and tumor or nodule tissue from malignant and benign thyroid patients.

Overall study findings and caveats: Compared with benign nodules, malignant thyroid tumors were reported to have significantly higher TCR beta diversity in both blood and tumor.

Original analysis: Variation in CDR3 across clinicopathological groups served as the basis for constructing a distant-metastasis classifier in papillary thyroid cancer. TCRdb re-called the PCR reads with MiXCR. Clone size and V and J calls follow TCRdb, not the original study. The data contain about 33,000 clones, roughly a sixth of them singletons. Germline CDR1 MNHEY, CDR2 SMNVEV (reference sequence). The CDR3 is made up of 14 amino acids. With V trimmed by 3 bases and J by 9 bases, 2 bases remained unmatched. The chain combines TRBV27 with TRBJ2-1; 13 nucleotides agree with TRBD2. This sequence originates from a male donor with papillary thyroid cancer or a benign thyroid nodule (not recorded which). Some clones in this sample may be carry-over from other donors' samples. Sample: blood. CDR3 loop: CASSFGTSGVEQFF. CDR3 coding DNA: TGTGCCAGCAGTTTCGGGACTAGCGGGGTTGAGCAGTTCTTC.